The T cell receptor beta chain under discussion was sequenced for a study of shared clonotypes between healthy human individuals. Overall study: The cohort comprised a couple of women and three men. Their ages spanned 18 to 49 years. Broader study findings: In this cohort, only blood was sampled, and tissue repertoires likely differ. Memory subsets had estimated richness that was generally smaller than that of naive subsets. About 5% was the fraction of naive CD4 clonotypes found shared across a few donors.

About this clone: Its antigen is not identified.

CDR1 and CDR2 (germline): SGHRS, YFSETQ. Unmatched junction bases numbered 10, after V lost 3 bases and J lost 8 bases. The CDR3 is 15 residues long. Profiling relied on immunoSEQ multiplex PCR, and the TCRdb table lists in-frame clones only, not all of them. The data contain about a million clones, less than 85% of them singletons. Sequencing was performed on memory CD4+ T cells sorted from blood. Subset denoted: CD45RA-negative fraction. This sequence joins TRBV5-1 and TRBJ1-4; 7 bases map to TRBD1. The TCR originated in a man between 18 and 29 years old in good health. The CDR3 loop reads CASSSEQGSGEKLFF. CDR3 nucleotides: TGCGCCAGCAGCTCCGAACAGGGGAGCGGCGAAAAACTGTTTTTT. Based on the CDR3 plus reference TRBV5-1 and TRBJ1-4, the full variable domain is KAGVTQTPRYLIKTRGQQVTLSCSPISGHRSVSWYQQTPGQGLQFLFEYFSETQRNKGNFPGRFSGRQFSNSRSEMNVSTLELGDSALYLCASSSEQGSGEKLFFGSGTQLSVL.